This TCR beta chain stems from a study of blood T cell repertoires in COVID-19. Across the whole study: COVID-19 samples collected from the United States, Italy and Spain covered acute and convalescent phases. Sources were T cells, B-cell-depleted T cells, or PBMCs; the material itself was cDNA or gDNA.

Original handling: Amplification of reference gene primers provided the estimated nucleated cell counts. Assay: immunoSEQ multiplex PCR; the TCRdb copy retains only in-frame clones and omits some. V, J and clone size reflect that table, while D and trimming were determined from the DNA. The sample lists 120,000 or so clones; around 90% were seen once. The CDR3 runs to 12 residues. V lost 6 bases to trimming and J lost 5 bases; unmatched junction nucleotides: 2. Material for sequencing was peripheral blood. V is TRBV12-3 or TRBV12-4 and J is TRBJ1-1; TRBD1 matches at 8 bases. This receptor was obtained from a middle-aged man with active COVID-19. The CDR3 sequence is CASSRGRTEAFF. In DNA form, the CDR3 reads TGTGCCAGCAGCAGGGGGCGTACTGAAGCTTTCTTT.